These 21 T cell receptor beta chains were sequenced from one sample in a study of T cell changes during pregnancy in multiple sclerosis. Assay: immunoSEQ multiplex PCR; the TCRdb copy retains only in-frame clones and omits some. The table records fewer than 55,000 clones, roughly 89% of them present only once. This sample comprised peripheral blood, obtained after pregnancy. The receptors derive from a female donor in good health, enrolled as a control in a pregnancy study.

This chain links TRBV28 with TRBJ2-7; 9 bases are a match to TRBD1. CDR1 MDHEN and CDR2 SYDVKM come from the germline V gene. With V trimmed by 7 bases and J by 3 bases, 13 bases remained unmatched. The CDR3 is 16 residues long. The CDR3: CASTLTGTGSHYEQYF. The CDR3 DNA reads TGTGCCAGCACTCTAACCGGGACAGGGTCCCACTACGAGCAGTACTTC.

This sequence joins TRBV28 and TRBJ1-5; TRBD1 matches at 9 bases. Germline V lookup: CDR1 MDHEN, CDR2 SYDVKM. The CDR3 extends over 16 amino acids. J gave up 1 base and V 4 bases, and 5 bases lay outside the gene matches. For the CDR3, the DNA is TGTGCCAGCAGTTCGGGACAGGGTATAAGCAATCAGCCCCAGCATTTT. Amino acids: CASSSGQGISNQPQHF.

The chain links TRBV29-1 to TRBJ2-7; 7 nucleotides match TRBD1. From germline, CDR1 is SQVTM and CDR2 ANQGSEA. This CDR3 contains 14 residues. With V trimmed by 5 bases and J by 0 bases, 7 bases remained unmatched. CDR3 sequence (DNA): TGCAGCGTTCGACAGGGCCCCAACTCCTACGAGCAGTACTTC. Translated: CSVRQGPNSYEQYF.

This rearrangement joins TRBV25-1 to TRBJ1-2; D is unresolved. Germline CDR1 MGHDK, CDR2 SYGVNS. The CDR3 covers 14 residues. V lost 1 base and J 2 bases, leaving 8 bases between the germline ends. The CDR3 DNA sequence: TGTGCCAGCAGTGAATTAGGAGGGAACTATGGCTACACCTTC. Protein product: CASSELGGNYGYTF.

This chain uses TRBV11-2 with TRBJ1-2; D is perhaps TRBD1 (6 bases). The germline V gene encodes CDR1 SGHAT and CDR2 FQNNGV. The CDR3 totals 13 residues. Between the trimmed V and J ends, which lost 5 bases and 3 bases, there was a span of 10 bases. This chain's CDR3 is CASSQTGYYGYTF. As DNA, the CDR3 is TGTGCCAGCAGCCAGACAGGCTACTATGGCTACACCTTC.

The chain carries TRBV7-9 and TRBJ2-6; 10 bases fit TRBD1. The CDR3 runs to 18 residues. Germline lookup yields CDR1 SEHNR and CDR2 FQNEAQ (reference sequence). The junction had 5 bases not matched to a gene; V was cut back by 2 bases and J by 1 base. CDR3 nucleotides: TGTGCCAGCAGCTTATCCGACAGGGGGCTATCTGGGGCCAACGTCCTGACTTTC. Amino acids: CASSLSDRGLSGANVLTF.

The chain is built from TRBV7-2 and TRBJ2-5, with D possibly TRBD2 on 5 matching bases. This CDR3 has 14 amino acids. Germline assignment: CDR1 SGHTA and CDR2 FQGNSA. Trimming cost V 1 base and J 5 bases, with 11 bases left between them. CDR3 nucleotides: TGTGCCAGCAGCTTAGAAGCTAGCATGGAGACCCAGTACTTC. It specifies CASSLEASMETQYF. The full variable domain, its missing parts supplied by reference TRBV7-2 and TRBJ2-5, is GAGVSQSPSNKVTEKGKDVELRCDPISGHTALYWYRQSLGQGLEFLIYFQGNSAPDKSGLPSDRFSAERTGGSVSTLTIQRTQQEDSAVYLCASSLEASMETQYFGPGTRLLVL.

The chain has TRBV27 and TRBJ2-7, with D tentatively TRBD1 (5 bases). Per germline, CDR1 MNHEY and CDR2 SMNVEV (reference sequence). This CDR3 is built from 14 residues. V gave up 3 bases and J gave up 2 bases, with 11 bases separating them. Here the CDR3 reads CASSLGPPAYEQYF. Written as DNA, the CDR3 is TGTGCCAGCAGTTTGGGGCCCCCCGCCTACGAGCAGTACTTC.

This CDR3 reads CASSLMVAGNSYEQYF. The CDR3 bases are TGTGCCAGCAGCTTAATGGTGGCGGGGAACTCCTACGAGCAGTACTTC. The chain employs TRBV7-9 and TRBJ2-7, with D perhaps TRBD2 (6 bases). The CDR3 consists of 16 residues. CDR1 is SEHNR, CDR2 FQNEAQ, per germline (reference sequence). Trimming stripped 2 bases from V and 0 bases from J, with 14 bases between.

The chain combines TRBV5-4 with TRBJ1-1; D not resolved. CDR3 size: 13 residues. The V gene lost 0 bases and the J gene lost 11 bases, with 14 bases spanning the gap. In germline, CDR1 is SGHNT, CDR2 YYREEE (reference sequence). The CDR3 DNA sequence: TGTGCCAGCAGCTTGGCCGGAACACACGGGGCTTTCTTT. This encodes CASSLAGTHGAFF. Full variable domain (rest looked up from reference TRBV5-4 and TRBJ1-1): ETGVTQSPTHLIKTRGQQVTLRCSSQSGHNTVSWYQQALGQGPQFIFQYYREEENGRGNFPPRFSGLQFPNYSSELNVNALELDDSALYLCASSLAGTHGAFFGQGTRLTVV.

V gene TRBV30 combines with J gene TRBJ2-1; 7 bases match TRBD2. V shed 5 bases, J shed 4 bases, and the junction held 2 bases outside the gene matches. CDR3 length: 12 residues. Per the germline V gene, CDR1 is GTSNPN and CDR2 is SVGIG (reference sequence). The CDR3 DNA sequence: TGTGCCTGGGGGGGGGTATACAATGAGCAGTTCTTC. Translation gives CAWGGVYNEQFF.

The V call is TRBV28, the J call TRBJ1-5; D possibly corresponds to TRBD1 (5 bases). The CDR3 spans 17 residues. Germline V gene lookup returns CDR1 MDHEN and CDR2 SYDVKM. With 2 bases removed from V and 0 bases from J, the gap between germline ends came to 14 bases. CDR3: CASSLDMGGYSNQPQHF. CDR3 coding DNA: TGTGCCAGCAGTTTAGATATGGGGGGATATAGCAATCAGCCCCAGCATTTT. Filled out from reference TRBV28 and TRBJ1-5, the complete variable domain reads DVKVTQSSRYLVKRTGEKVFLECVQDMDHENMFWYRQDPGLGLRLIYFSYDVKMKEKGDIPEGYSVSREKKERFSLILESASTNQTSMYLCASSLDMGGYSNQPQHFGDGTRLSIL.

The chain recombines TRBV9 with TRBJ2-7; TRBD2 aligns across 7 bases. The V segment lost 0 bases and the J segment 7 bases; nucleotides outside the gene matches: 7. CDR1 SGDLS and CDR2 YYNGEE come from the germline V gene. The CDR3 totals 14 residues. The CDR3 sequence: CASSVAGGSREQYF. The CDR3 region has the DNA TGTGCCAGCAGCGTAGCCGGCGGGAGCAGGGAGCAGTACTTC.

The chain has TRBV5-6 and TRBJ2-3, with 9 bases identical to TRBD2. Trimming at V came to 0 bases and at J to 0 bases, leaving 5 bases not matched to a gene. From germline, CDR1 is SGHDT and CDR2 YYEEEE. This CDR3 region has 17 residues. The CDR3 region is CASSLAASGTSTDTQYF. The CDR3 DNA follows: TGTGCCAGCAGCTTGGCCGCTAGCGGGACTAGCACAGATACGCAGTATTTT.

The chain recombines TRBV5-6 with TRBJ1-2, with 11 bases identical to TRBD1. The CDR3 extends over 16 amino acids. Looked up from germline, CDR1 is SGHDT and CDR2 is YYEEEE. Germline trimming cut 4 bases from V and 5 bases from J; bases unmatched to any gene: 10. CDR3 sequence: CASSLEPGQGEYGYTF. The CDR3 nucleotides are TGTGCCAGCAGCCTGGAACCGGGACAGGGGGAGTATGGCTACACCTTC.

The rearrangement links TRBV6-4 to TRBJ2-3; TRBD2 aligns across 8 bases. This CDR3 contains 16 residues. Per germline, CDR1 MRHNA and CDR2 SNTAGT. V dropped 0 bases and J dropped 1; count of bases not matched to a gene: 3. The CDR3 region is CASSDSPGGGTDTQYF. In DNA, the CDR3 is TGTGCCAGCAGTGACTCACCCGGGGGGGGCACAGATACGCAGTATTTT.

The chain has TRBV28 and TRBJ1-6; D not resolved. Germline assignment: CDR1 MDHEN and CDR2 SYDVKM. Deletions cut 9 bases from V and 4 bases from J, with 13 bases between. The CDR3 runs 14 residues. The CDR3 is CASQRERYNSPLHF. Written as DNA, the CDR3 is TGTGCCAGTCAGAGGGAGAGGTATAATTCACCCCTCCACTTT.

Here the CDR3 DNA reads TGTGCCAGTAGTATAGGTGGCGGGGCCTTTTACAATGAGCAGTTCTTC. This sequence encodes CASSIGGGAFYNEQFF. The chain uses TRBV19 and TRBJ2-1, with a weak D call TRBD2 (6 bases). CDR1 LNHDA and CDR2 SQIVND come from the germline V gene (reference sequence). V was shortened by 1 base and J by 4 bases, with 14 bases between the two germline ends. The CDR3 contains 16 residues.

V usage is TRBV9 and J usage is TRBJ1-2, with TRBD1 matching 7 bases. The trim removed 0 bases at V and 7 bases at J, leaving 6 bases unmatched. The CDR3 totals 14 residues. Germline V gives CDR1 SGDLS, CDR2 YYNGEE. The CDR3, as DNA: TGTGCCAGCAGCGTAGTAGAACAGGGGAGTGGCTACACCTTC. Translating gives CASSVVEQGSGYTF.

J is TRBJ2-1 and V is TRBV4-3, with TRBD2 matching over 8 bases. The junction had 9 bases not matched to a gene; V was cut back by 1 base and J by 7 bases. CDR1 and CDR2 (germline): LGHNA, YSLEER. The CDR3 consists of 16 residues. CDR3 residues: CASSQVWRGARNEQFF. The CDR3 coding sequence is TGCGCCAGCAGCCAAGTCTGGCGGGGGGCAAGGAATGAGCAGTTCTTC.

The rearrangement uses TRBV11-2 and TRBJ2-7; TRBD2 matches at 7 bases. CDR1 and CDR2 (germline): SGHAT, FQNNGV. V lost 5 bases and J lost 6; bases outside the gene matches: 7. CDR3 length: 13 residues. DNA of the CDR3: TGTGCCAGCAGCCGACAGTGGGAGGGCGAGCAGTACTTC. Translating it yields CASSRQWEGEQYF.